These 20 T cell receptor beta chains were all obtained from the same sample, sequenced in a study of immune cell composition in non-small cell lung cancer. The normal lung sample lay at least 3 cm, and maximally far, from the tumour. Sequenced by immunoSEQ multiplex PCR; TCRdb stores in-frame clones only, minus some. Of about 6,600 clones in the sample, under 70% were seen once. Sequencing was carried out using non-adjacent lung tissue. These receptors originate from a human donor with non-small cell lung cancer.

V usage is TRBV9 and J usage is TRBJ2-7, with 8 bases matching TRBD1. This CDR3 has 15 residues. From germline, CDR1 is SGDLS and CDR2 YYNGEE. The trim removed 0 bases at V and 2 bases at J, leaving 4 bases unmatched. CDR3 coding DNA: TGTGCCAGCAGCGTAGATATGGGACAGGCCTACGAGCAGTACTTC. Its protein is CASSVDMGQAYEQYF.

The chain employs TRBV28 and TRBJ1-3, with D unclear. V was cut by 6 bases and J by 4 bases, with 4 bases left in between. Per the germline V gene, CDR1 is MDHEN and CDR2 is SYDVKM. This CDR3 region has 11 residues. Written as DNA, the CDR3 is TGTGCCAGCAGAGAGGGAAACACCATATATTTT. Residues: CASREGNTIYF.

The chain couples TRBV2 to TRBJ1-1; 8 bases are a match to TRBD1. The J segment lost 6 bases and the V segment lost 6 bases, leaving 6 bases of the junction unmatched. This CDR3 spans 13 amino acids. Germline CDR1 is SNHLY and CDR2 is FYNNEI. CDR3 amino acids: CASRTTGAAEAFF. As DNA, the CDR3 is TGTGCCAGCAGGACGACAGGGGCCGCTGAAGCTTTCTTT.

The J gene is TRBJ2-5, the V gene TRBV7-2; 8 nucleotides align to TRBD2. This CDR3 is built from 17 residues. With 0 bases clipped from V and 5 bases from J, the junction kept 11 bases outside the gene matches. The germline CDR1 and CDR2 sequences are SGHTA and FQGNSA. The CDR3 bases are TGTGCCAGCAGCTTAGCGTTAAGCGGGAGAGGGGCGGAGACCCAGTACTTC. Its translation: CASSLALSGRGAETQYF.

The V gene is TRBV7-9, the J gene TRBJ2-7, with D maybe TRBD1 (5 bases). Trimming pared 0 bases from V and 3 bases from J, leaving 9 bases between. Germline CDR1 SEHNR, CDR2 FQNEAQ (reference sequence). The CDR3 spans 14 residues. CDR3: CASSLALGDYEQYF. In DNA, the CDR3 is TGTGCCAGCAGCTTAGCCCTAGGGGACTACGAGCAGTACTTC.

The V call is TRBV29-1, the J call TRBJ2-3; 9 bases align to TRBD2. Germline V gene lookup returns CDR1 SQVTM and CDR2 ANQGSEA. The trim removed 5 bases at V and 6 bases at J, leaving 12 bases unmatched. This CDR3 comprises 15 residues. The CDR3 sequence is CSVSLAGAGGDTQYF. The CDR3 DNA sequence: TGCAGCGTTTCTTTAGCGGGAGCCGGGGGGGATACGCAGTATTTT.

The chain couples TRBV28 to TRBJ2-3; 10 bases match TRBD1. Looked up from germline, CDR1 is MDHEN and CDR2 is SYDVKM. Trimming took 4 bases from V and 11 from J; bases not matched to a gene: 6. The CDR3 is 13 amino acids. This chain's CDR3 is CASSSPGQGVQYF. CDR3 bases: TGTGCCAGCAGTTCCCCAGGACAGGGGGTGCAGTATTTT.

By share, this clone counts as medium-sized. The chain joins TRBV4-2 to TRBJ2-3, with TRBD2 identical over 8 bases. The CDR3 covers 15 residues. The germline V gene encodes CDR1 LGHNA and CDR2 YNFKEQ. V shed 4 bases and J 0 bases; nucleotides not matched to a gene: 3. CDR3 sequence: CASSPTSVSTDTQYF. CDR3 nucleotide sequence: TGTGCCAGCAGCCCGACTAGCGTAAGCACAGATACGCAGTATTTT.

The rearrangement uses TRBV5-1 and TRBJ1-1; 7 nucleotides align to TRBD1. In germline, CDR1 is SGHRS, CDR2 YFSETQ. Trimming took 0 bases from V and 1 from J; bases not matched to a gene: 3. The CDR3 contains 15 residues. As DNA, the CDR3 is TGCGCCAGCAGCTTGGATGGGACAGCGAACACTGAAGCTTTCTTT. Its translation: CASSLDGTANTEAFF. Using reference TRBV5-1 and TRBJ1-1 for the parts outside the CDR3, the full variable domain is KAGVTQTPRYLIKTRGQQVTLSCSPISGHRSVSWYQQTPGQGLQFLFEYFSETQRNKGNFPGRFSGRQFSNSRSEMNVSTLELGDSALYLCASSLDGTANTEAFFGQGTRLTVV.

The sample holds a few counts of this clone. The V gene is TRBV10-3, the J gene TRBJ2-7, with 7 bases identical to TRBD1. CDR1 ENHRY and CDR2 SYGVKD come from the germline V gene. This CDR3 is built from 15 residues. The ends lost 2 bases at V and 0 bases at J; junction bases unmatched: 4. CDR3 sequence reads: CAISEMTGNSYEQYF. The CDR3 DNA is TGTGCCATCAGTGAGATGACAGGGAACTCCTACGAGCAGTACTTC.

This rearrangement joins TRBV7-8 to TRBJ1-2; D gene unclear. The V end lost 5 bases, the J end lost 4 bases, and 14 bases lay between the germline ends. Germline CDR1 SGHVS, CDR2 FQNEAQ. The CDR3 is 14 residues long. The CDR3 loop reads CASSRLRSVYGYTF. For the CDR3, the DNA is TGTGCCAGCAGCCGCCTGCGGTCAGTCTATGGCTACACCTTC.

The rearrangement uses TRBV10-2 and TRBJ2-1; D might be TRBD2 (5 bases). This CDR3 is built from 8 residues. The V gene's germline CDR1 is WSHSY and CDR2 SAAADI. The V and J ends lost 11 bases and 9 bases respectively, with 5 bases between them. The CDR3 nucleotides are TGCGCCGCGGGTGAGCAGTTCTTC. This translates into CAAGEQFF.

The rearrangement joins TRBV5-1 to TRBJ2-5, with 10 bases matching TRBD1. This CDR3 contains 14 residues. V was clipped by 2 bases and J by 4 bases; unmatched bases: 2. The germline gives CDR1 SGHRS, CDR2 YFSETQ. The CDR3 here is CASSFGDRGETQYF. Written as DNA, the CDR3 is TGCGCCAGCAGCTTTGGGGACAGGGGAGAGACCCAGTACTTC. The full variable domain, completed using reference TRBV5-1 and TRBJ2-5, is KAGVTQTPRYLIKTRGQQVTLSCSPISGHRSVSWYQQTPGQGLQFLFEYFSETQRNKGNFPGRFSGRQFSNSRSEMNVSTLELGDSALYLCASSFGDRGETQYFGPGTRLLVL.

The CDR3 sequence is CASSAQDSAPYGYTF. The CDR3 nucleotides are TGTGCCAGCAGTGCCCAGGACAGCGCTCCCTATGGCTACACCTTC. The chain recombines TRBV6-1 with TRBJ1-2, with a possible D match to TRBD1 (6 bases). V lost 4 bases to trimming and J lost 4 bases, with 16 bases between them. Germline assignment: CDR1 MNHNS and CDR2 SASEGT. CDR3 length equals 15 residues.

This clone was recorded only once. CDR3 residues: CASSVVDSHHNEQFF. The DNA of the CDR3 is TGTGCCAGCAGCGTAGTGGACAGTCATCACAATGAGCAGTTCTTC. This rearrangement joins TRBV9 to TRBJ2-1, with D maybe TRBD1 (6 bases). V dropped 0 bases and J dropped 5 bases, with 12 bases sitting between them. CDR1 and CDR2 from the germline V gene are SGDLS and YYNGEE. This CDR3 comprises 15 residues.

Only one count was recorded for this clone. The chain couples TRBV5-6 to TRBJ2-1; 8 bases fit TRBD1. The ends lost 4 bases at V and 2 bases at J; junction bases unmatched: 5. The CDR3 contains 15 residues. From germline, CDR1 is SGHDT and CDR2 YYEEEE. The CDR3 sequence is CASSRTGQAYNEQFF. The CDR3 DNA follows: TGTGCCAGCAGCAGAACGGGACAGGCCTACAATGAGCAGTTCTTC.

The CDR3, as DNA: TGTGCCAGTAGTATGGGCGGGGATGGAAGAGAGACCCAGTACTTC. Translated: CASSMGGDGRETQYF. The rearrangement uses TRBV19 and TRBJ2-5; perhaps TRBD2 as D (6 bases). The V and J ends lost 3 bases and 4 bases respectively, with 15 bases between them. The CDR3 sequence is 15 residues long. Germline CDR1 and CDR2: LNHDA and SQIVND (reference sequence).

The chain joins TRBV11-3 to TRBJ2-1; 10 bases fit TRBD2. The CDR3 contains 14 residues. V lost 7 bases, J lost 5 bases, and 5 bases stayed unmatched. Germline CDR1 and CDR2: SGHNT and YENEEA. CDR3 loop: CASTHGLADNEQFF. DNA for the CDR3: TGTGCCAGCACCCACGGACTAGCGGACAATGAGCAGTTCTTC.

This rearrangement joins TRBV28 to TRBJ1-2; a weak D match, TRBD1 (5 bases). The germline V gene has CDR1 MDHEN and CDR2 SYDVKM. The CDR3 runs to 14 residues. V lost 3 bases, J lost 7 bases, and 15 bases lay in between. This CDR3 is CASSLDIILRGYTF. The CDR3 bases are TGTGCCAGCAGTTTGGACATTATTTTACGTGGCTACACCTTC.

The chain combines TRBV9 with TRBJ2-1; D gene uncertain. Germline V gene sequence: CDR1 SGDLS, CDR2 YYNGEE. This CDR3 is 14 amino acids long. The germline V and J ends were trimmed by 2 bases and 9 bases, with 15 bases remaining between them. CDR3: CASSVHERMGEQFF. For the CDR3, the DNA is TGTGCCAGCAGCGTCCACGAGCGAATGGGTGAGCAGTTCTTC.